This TCR beta chain emerged from a study of cytomegalovirus exposure and HLA in healthy donors. Study results and caveats: Most TCR sequences showed up rarely, but some public TCRs showed up in many donors.

Here immunoSEQ multiplex PCR was the method, and the copy in TCRdb shows in-frame clones only, minus some. Among roughly 130,000 clones, roughly 89% were seen once, and the ten largest hold about 3.7%. Comment on this clone: As yet, its antigen is unknown.

Trimming shortened V by 3 bases and J by 7 bases, and 15 bases separated the two germline ends. This CDR3 comprises 14 residues. Germline-derived CDR1 and CDR2 are KGHSH and LQKENI. The source material was PBMCs. This sequence originates from a man aged 30 to 39 in good health and CMV-seronegative. The chain uses TRBV18 and TRBJ2-5, with D possibly matching TRBD1 (6 bases). DNA of the CDR3: TGTGCCAGCTCACCTGGACAGCTCCGGGGGACCCAGTACTTC. Translated: CASSPGQLRGTQYF.